The T cell receptor (beta chain) described here comes from a study of sequential checkpoint blockade in melanoma. At the level of the study: Randomization was 1:1 between first-line nivolumab→ipilimumab and ipilimumab→nivolumab. Maintenance nivolumab came after either treatment sequence.

V lost 4 bases and J 5 bases, leaving 15 bases between the germline ends. The CDR3 sequence is 14 residues long. Germline CDR1 is ENHRY and CDR2 is SYGVKD. Specified treatment: randomized to nivolumab then ipilimumab (arm A) or the reverse (arm B). Patients had received no earlier DNA-damaging chemotherapy. PBMC sorting kept live CD3+CD8+ cells without CD19 or CD56. Produced via immunoSEQ multiplex PCR; TCRdb's table is partial and in-frame only. The sample has 25,000 to 35,000 clones, 75% to 85% seen once; the top ten hold around 17%. The receptor was derived from a human donor with melanoma. This chain uses TRBV10-3 with TRBJ2-7; D may be TRBD2 (6 bases). The source material was CD8+ T cells sorted from blood (inferred from file names), sampled from a patient given nivolumab and ipilimumab in sequence. In nucleotides, the CDR3 is TGTGCCATCAGTGTCCCGGGGAGGCTCGACGAGCAGTACTTC. Its protein is CAISVPGRLDEQYF.